A selection of T cell receptor beta chains follows, all from one sample in a study of response to subunit inactivated influenza vaccine. TCRdb reprocessed the RT-PCR reads with MiXCR, giving one entry per CDR3 protein. The table has approximately 230,000 distinct CDR3 sequences, 12% seen once. Specimen: non-naive T cells sorted from PBMCs, collected around 14 days before vaccination. Every receptor here comes from a man aged 50 or older who received an inactivated influenza vaccine. Both conserved end residues are part of each CDR3. The D gene is left open where the match is weak. Clone size is given for some rows only: seen once, a few or many times, or a class if the clone is expanded.

j_gene	d_gene	v_gene	abundance	CDR3aa	CDR3nt
TRBJ2-1	NA	TRBV7-2	few	CASSLDRQNVINEQFF	TGTGCCAGCAGCTTAGACCGACAGAACGTTATCAATGAGCAGTTCTTC
TRBJ1-5	NA	TRBV12-3/TRBV12-4	NA	CTSSLALLFEGHNQPQHF	TGTACCAGCAGTTTAGCGCTGTTGTTTGAGGGGCATAATCAGCCCCAGCATTTT
TRBJ1-3	TRBD1	TRBV6-1	NA	CASGQVSGNTIYF	TGTGCCAGCGGACAGGTCTCTGGAAACACCATATATTTT
TRBJ2-6	NA	TRBV6-1	NA	CASRPLLASSSGANVLTF	TGTGCCAGCAGGCCCCTTTTGGCGTCCTCCTCTGGGGCCAACGTCCTGACTTTC
TRBJ1-2	TRBD1	TRBV10-2	NA	CASSEEGTGANYGYTF	TGCGCCAGCAGTGAGGAAGGGACAGGAGCTAACTATGGCTACACCTTC
TRBJ2-2	TRBD1	TRBV9	few	CASSYGQGVTGELFF	TGTGCCAGCAGCTACGGACAGGGTGTCACCGGGGAGCTGTTTTTT
TRBJ2-3	NA	TRBV12-3/TRBV12-4	few	CASSWLGLTDTQYF	TGTGCCAGCAGTTGGTTGGGGCTCACAGATACGCAGTATTTT
TRBJ2-1	TRBD2	TRBV27	many	CASSLTRLAALSSYNEQFF	TGTGCCAGCAGTCTCACTCGACTAGCGGCGCTGAGCTCCTACAATGAGCAGTTCTTC
TRBJ1-2	TRBD1	TRBV20-1	few	CSANGMGQGASYGYTF	TGCAGTGCTAATGGGATGGGACAGGGGGCATCCTATGGCTACACCTTC
TRBJ2-7	NA	TRBV20-1	NA	CSATRQGYEQYF	TGCAGTGCTACCAGACAAGGCTACGAGCAGTACTTC
TRBJ2-7	NA	TRBV27	many	CASSYSLSPSYEQYF	TGTGCCAGCAGTTATTCCCTCTCGCCCTCCTACGAGCAGTACTTC
TRBJ2-7	NA	TRBV7-2	many	CASSLGSWDEQYF	TGTGCCAGCAGCTTAGGTAGCTGGGACGAGCAGTACTTC
TRBJ2-7	NA	TRBV5-1	many	CASSPTYEDLGREQYF	TGCGCCAGCAGCCCTACCTACGAGGATTTAGGGAGAGAGCAGTACTTC
TRBJ2-7	TRBD2	TRBV2	many	CASTGLASEQYF	TGTGCCAGCACGGGACTAGCTTCCGAGCAGTACTTC
TRBJ1-5	TRBD1	TRBV6-1	NA	CASSPIGQGDQPQHF	TGTGCCAGCAGCCCGATTGGACAGGGCGATCAGCCCCAGCATTTT
TRBJ2-1	NA	TRBV3-1	NA	CASSQRVEQFF	TGTGCCAGCAGCCAGAGGGTTGAGCAGTTCTTC
TRBJ2-5	TRBD1	TRBV6-6	few	CASNLQGGETQYF	TGTGCCAGCAACTTACAGGGGGGAGAGACCCAGTACTTC
TRBJ2-2	NA	TRBV3-1	few	CASSPIWPGELFF	TGTGCCAGCAGCCCGATCTGGCCCGGGGAGCTGTTTTTT
TRBJ2-5	NA	TRBV4-3	NA	CASSQDPREETQYF	TGCGCCAGCAGCCAAGACCCGAGGGAAGAGACCCAGTACTTC
TRBJ2-6	NA	TRBV4-2	few	CASSQGHSGANVLTF	TGTGCCAGCAGCCAAGGCCACTCTGGGGCCAACGTCCTGACTTTC
TRBJ2-3	TRBD2	TRBV11-2	NA	CASSRGLAYTDTQYF	TGTGCCAGCAGCCGGGGACTAGCGTACACAGATACGCAGTATTTT
TRBJ2-7	TRBD2	TRBV6-2/TRBV6-3	few	CASSPRRLAGGSSYEQYF	TGTGCCAGCAGCCCCCGAAGACTAGCGGGAGGGAGCTCCTACGAGCAGTACTTC
TRBJ2-1	NA	TRBV4-1	once	CASSQDKRSYNEQFF	TGCGCCAGCAGCCAGGACAAGAGATCCTACAATGAGCAGTTCTTC
TRBJ2-7	TRBD2	TRBV5-1	NA	CASSSYGEGRSYEQYF	TGCGCCAGCAGCTCCTACGGGGAGGGGCGCTCCTACGAGCAGTACTTC
TRBJ2-1	TRBD2	TRBV24-1	few	CATSDSRLAGTGKLYEQFF	TGTGCCACCAGTGATTCGAGACTAGCGGGAACGGGGAAATTATATGAGCAGTTCTTC
TRBJ2-5	NA	TRBV3-1	few	CASSRGLPVGTQYF	TGTGCCAGCAGCCGAGGACTGCCAGTCGGGACCCAGTACTTC
TRBJ2-3	NA	TRBV20-1	few	CSVETSTDTQYF	TGCAGTGTGGAGACTAGCACAGATACGCAGTATTTT
TRBJ2-2	NA	TRBV20-1	many	CSARDPLDSRNTGELFF	TGCAGTGCTAGAGACCCTCTTGACAGCCGAAACACCGGGGAGCTGTTTTTT
TRBJ1-1	NA	TRBV5-1	many	CASSLGTRNTEAFF	TGCGCCAGCAGCCTAGGGACACGGAACACTGAAGCTTTCTTT
TRBJ1-2	NA	TRBV24-1	few	CATSESGLRYGYTF	TGTGCCACCAGTGAGTCAGGACTGCGCTATGGCTACACCTTC
TRBJ1-2	NA	TRBV20-1	many	CSASIVGVGSLYGYTF	TGCAGTGCTAGTATTGTCGGTGTTGGCAGCCTCTATGGCTACACCTTC
TRBJ1-1	NA	TRBV20-1	NA	CSASSRVWTEAFF	TGCAGTGCTAGCTCCCGAGTGTGGACTGAAGCTTTCTTT
TRBJ2-7	NA	TRBV4-3	few	CASSQVVGDEQYF	TGCGCCAGCAGCCAAGTTGTTGGGGACGAGCAGTACTTC
TRBJ2-1	NA	TRBV20-1	NA	CSAREGGEQFF	TGCAGTGCTAGAGAGGGAGGTGAGCAGTTCTTC
TRBJ2-1	TRBD2	TRBV24-1	NA	CATSGFSTSGGSNEQFF	TGTGCCACCAGTGGTTTCTCGACTAGCGGGGGGAGCAATGAGCAGTTCTTC
TRBJ2-1	NA	TRBV5-1	many	CASSLTGTTSYNEQFF	TGCGCCAGCAGCCTTACCGGGACAACCTCCTACAATGAGCAGTTCTTC
TRBJ1-1	NA	TRBV5-1	NA	CASSPRTDSMNTEAFF	TGCGCCAGCAGCCCCCGAACAGATTCTATGAACACTGAAGCTTTCTTT
TRBJ1-2	TRBD1	TRBV4-3	few	CASSQGGGGATYGYTF	TGCGCCAGCAGCCAAGGGGGAGGGGGCGCTACCTATGGCTACACCTTC
TRBJ2-3	NA	TRBV7-2	NA	CASSHSVAPTDTQYF	TGTGCCAGCAGTCATTCCGTAGCCCCCACAGATACGCAGTATTTT
TRBJ2-3	NA	TRBV5-1	NA	CASSFGGSWLTDTQYF	TGCGCCAGCAGCTTCGGGGGTTCCTGGCTGACAGATACGCAGTATTTT
TRBJ2-7	TRBD2	TRBV20-1	NA	CSASPGTSPEQYF	TGCAGTGCTAGCCCCGGGACTAGCCCCGAGCAGTACTTC
TRBJ2-2	NA	TRBV10-3	few	CAISAGVSGELFF	TGTGCCATCAGTGCGGGGGTCTCGGGGGAGCTGTTTTTT
TRBJ2-7	TRBD2	TRBV3-1	few	CASSPGTSGRPYEQYF	TGTGCCAGCAGCCCTGGGACTAGCGGGAGACCTTACGAGCAGTACTTC
TRBJ2-3	NA	TRBV5-1	many	CASREDTDTQYF	TGCGCCAGCCGCGAAGACACAGATACGCAGTATTTT
TRBJ1-2	TRBD1	TRBV10-2	NA	CASSTGQGTYGYTF	TGCGCCAGCAGCACGGGACAGGGGACCTATGGCTACACCTTC